This is a list of T cell receptor beta chains from one sample in a study of T cell repertoires in cytomegalovirus infection. MiXCR was run by TCRdb on the reads, yielding one entry per CDR3 protein. The sample holds fewer than 550,000 distinct CDR3 sequences, roughly 12% seen once. Sequenced: PBMCs. All receptors derive from a human donor in good health (CMV status not recorded). Some clones in this sample may be carry-over from other donors' samples. CDR3s include the opening cysteine and the closing phenylalanine or tryptophan. A D gene is named only where the DNA matches it firmly.

V: TRBV20-1; J: TRBJ2-7; D: TRBD2; CDR3: CSARALAGTEQYF
V: TRBV7-8; J: TRBJ2-2; D: TRBD1; CDR3: CASSYGTGGQRERGTGELFF
V: TRBV29-1; J: TRBJ1-2; D: TRBD1; CDR3: CSGFGQGTDGYTF
V: TRBV11-2; J: TRBJ2-7; D: .; CDR3: CASSLATGQISYEQYF
V: TRBV7-9; J: TRBJ1-5; D: .; CDR3: CASSPPDGSHQPQHF
V: TRBV5-5; J: TRBJ1-1; D: .; CDR3: CASSGGTGGGNTEAFF
V: TRBV27; J: TRBJ1-2; D: .; CDR3: CASSFRVSYGYTF
V: TRBV20-1; J: TRBJ2-7; D: .; CDR3: CSVRLDIGAYEQYF
V: TRBV2; J: TRBJ1-1; D: TRBD1; CDR3: CASSAGTGGAEAFF
V: TRBV29-1; J: TRBJ1-1; D: .; CDR3: CSVSPLALTEAFF
V: TRBV6-8; J: TRBJ1-1; D: .; CDR3: CASGRLNTEAFF
V: TRBV5-1; J: TRBJ1-1; D: .; CDR3: CASGERNTEAFF
V: TRBV24-1; J: TRBJ1-2; D: .; CDR3: CATSPAEGYGYTF
V: TRBV7-9; J: TRBJ2-7; D: .; CDR3: CASSLDSISGEQYF
V: TRBV5-6; J: TRBJ2-7; D: TRBD1; CDR3: CASSPGQGSMGAWEQYF
V: TRBV19; J: TRBJ2-1; D: .; CDR3: CASRPTTPDEQFF
V: TRBV6-1; J: TRBJ2-7; D: .; CDR3: CASSERGEQYF
V: TRBV5-4; J: TRBJ2-2; D: .; CDR3: CASSFEGQQNTGELFF
V: TRBV23-1; J: TRBJ1-1; D: .; CDR3: CASSQSPGNGYTEAFF
V: TRBV19; J: TRBJ2-7; D: .; CDR3: CASSPYGTSTYEQYF
V: TRBV27; J: TRBJ1-5; D: .; CDR3: CARPDRLSNQPQHF
V: TRBV20-1; J: TRBJ1-5; D: .; CDR3: CSARDGERINQPQHF
V: TRBV7-7; J: TRBJ2-2; D: TRBD2; CDR3: CASTPLAGGYTGELFF
V: TRBV20-1; J: TRBJ2-6; D: .; CDR3: CSAGSGANVLTF
V: TRBV2; J: TRBJ1-2; D: .; CDR3: CASSEFGQANYGYTF
V: TRBV6-2/TRBV6-3; J: TRBJ2-1; D: TRBD2; CDR3: CASTPSGRHEQFF
V: TRBV6-5; J: TRBJ1-2; D: TRBD1; CDR3: CASSYTGTGGSKSGGYTF
V: TRBV7-3; J: TRBJ2-3; D: .; CDR3: CASGEGGDTQYF
V: TRBV18; J: TRBJ2-5; D: .; CDR3: CASSPQTTEETQYF
V: TRBV28; J: TRBJ1-4; D: .; CDR3: CASKEGRMEKLFF
V: TRBV20-1; J: TRBJ2-7; D: TRBD2; CDR3: CSAGGTSVSYEQYF
V: TRBV27; J: TRBJ1-5; D: .; CDR3: CASFPGGQGSNQPQHF
V: TRBV24-1; J: TRBJ1-2; D: .; CDR3: CATSEGANYGYTF
V: TRBV5-4; J: TRBJ2-3; D: TRBD2; CDR3: CASSLKAGGAADTQYF
V: TRBV25-1; J: TRBJ1-5; D: .; CDR3: CASSGGIQGHLHF
V: TRBV19; J: TRBJ2-1; D: .; CDR3: CASTSGRTGSDEQFF
V: TRBV20-1; J: TRBJ2-6; D: .; CDR3: CSARAGGTSGANVLTF
V: TRBV6-5; J: TRBJ1-2; D: TRBD1; CDR3: CASSPRGGGGYTF
V: TRBV28; J: TRBJ2-7; D: TRBD1; CDR3: CASSLGQGSTHEQYF
V: TRBV11-3; J: TRBJ2-1; D: .; CDR3: CASSLSPTSYNEQFF
V: TRBV11-2; J: TRBJ2-2; D: TRBD1; CDR3: CASSLDSQGANTGELFF
V: TRBV6-2/TRBV6-3; J: TRBJ1-1; D: .; CDR3: CASSYSIGTEAFF
V: TRBV12-3/TRBV12-4; J: TRBJ2-1; D: TRBD2; CDR3: CASSRRGGPNNEQFF
V: TRBV18; J: TRBJ1-2; D: .; CDR3: CASSPRTDGYGYTF
V: TRBV3-1; J: TRBJ2-4; D: TRBD1; CDR3: CASSPRDRIAKNIQYF
V: TRBV19; J: TRBJ2-2; D: TRBD2; CDR3: CASSIRRERAGELFF
V: TRBV28; J: TRBJ1-4; D: .; CDR3: CASTRSNEKLFF
V: TRBV3-1; J: TRBJ2-3; D: TRBD2; CDR3: CASSQVGGLAGVGTQYF
V: TRBV29-1; J: TRBJ2-2; D: .; CDR3: CSVDGGGTGELFF
V: TRBV20-1; J: TRBJ2-1; D: .; CDR3: CSASTAAGAYNEQFF
V: TRBV6-5; J: TRBJ2-6; D: .; CDR3: CASSYYGAGSGANVLTF
V: TRBV20-1; J: TRBJ2-4; D: TRBD2; CDR3: CSARDRLAGENIQYF
V: TRBV19; J: TRBJ2-7; D: TRBD1; CDR3: CASSNWPTGVVYEQYF
V: TRBV27; J: TRBJ1-5; D: .; CDR3: CASSPSLGESIQPQHF
V: TRBV12-5; J: TRBJ2-7; D: .; CDR3: CASGLGPRGAYYSYEQYF
V: TRBV19; J: TRBJ2-7; D: .; CDR3: CASSWGENYEQYF
V: TRBV7-3; J: TRBJ2-2; D: TRBD1; CDR3: CASSPVGQGDGELFF
V: TRBV28; J: TRBJ2-2; D: .; CDR3: CASSLQIPGELFF